This TCR beta chain was sequenced in a study of T cells in Graves' hyperthyroidism and ophthalmopathy. TCR beta CDR3 regions were amplified from RNA. HTBI primers were the set used in a first-round RT-PCR of the TCR CDR3. Via MiXCR, TCRdb re-called the multiplex PCR reads, giving one row per CDR3 protein. The sample includes fewer than 650,000 distinct CDR3 sequences, approximately 15% of them seen just once. Germline V gene data show CDR1 as SNHLY and CDR2 as FYNNEI. V lost 4 bases to trimming and J lost 0 bases; unmatched junction nucleotides: 15. CDR3 length: 18 residues. The clonotype originates from a woman aged 30 to 39 with Graves' hyperthyroidism that later progressed to Graves' ophthalmopathy. The sample was blood. J is TRBJ2-7 and V is TRBV2; the match to TRBD1 covers 7 bases. The CDR3: CASSGPPRGTASSYEQYF. The CDR3 bases are TGTGCCAGCAGTGGTCCACCCCGAGGGACAGCAAGCTCCTACGAGCAGTACTTC.